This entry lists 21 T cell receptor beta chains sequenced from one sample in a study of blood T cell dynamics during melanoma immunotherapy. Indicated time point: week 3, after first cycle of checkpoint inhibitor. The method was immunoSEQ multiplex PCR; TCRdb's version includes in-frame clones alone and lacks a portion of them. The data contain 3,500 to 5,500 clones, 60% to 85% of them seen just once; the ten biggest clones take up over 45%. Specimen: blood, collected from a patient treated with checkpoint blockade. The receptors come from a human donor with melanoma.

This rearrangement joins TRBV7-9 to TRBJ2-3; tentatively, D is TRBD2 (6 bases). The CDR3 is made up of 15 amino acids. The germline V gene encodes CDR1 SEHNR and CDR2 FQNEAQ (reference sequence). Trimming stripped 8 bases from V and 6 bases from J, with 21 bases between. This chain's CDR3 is CASPVTQEGTDTQYF. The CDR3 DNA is TGTGCCAGCCCCGTAACGCAGGAGGGTACGGATACGCAGTATTTT.

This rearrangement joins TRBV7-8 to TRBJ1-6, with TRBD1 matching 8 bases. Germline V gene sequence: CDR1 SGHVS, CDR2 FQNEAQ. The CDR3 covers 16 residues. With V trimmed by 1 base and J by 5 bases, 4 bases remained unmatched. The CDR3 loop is CASSLVEGQDNSPLHF. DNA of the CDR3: TGTGCCAGCAGCTTAGTCGAGGGACAGGATAATTCACCCCTCCACTTT.

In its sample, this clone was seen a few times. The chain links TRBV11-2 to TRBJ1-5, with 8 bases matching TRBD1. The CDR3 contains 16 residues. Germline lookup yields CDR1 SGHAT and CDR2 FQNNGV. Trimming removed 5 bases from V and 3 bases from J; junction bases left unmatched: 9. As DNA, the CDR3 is TGTGCCAGCAGCCAAGAGGGGACAGGCCCCAATCAGCCCCAGCATTTT. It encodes CASSQEGTGPNQPQHF. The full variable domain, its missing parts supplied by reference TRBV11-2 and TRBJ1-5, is EAGVAQSPRYKIIEKRQSVAFWCNPISGHATLYWYQQILGQGPKLLIQFQNNGVVDDSQLPKDRFSAERLKGVDSTLKIQPAKLEDSAVYLCASSQEGTGPNQPQHFGDGTRLSIL.

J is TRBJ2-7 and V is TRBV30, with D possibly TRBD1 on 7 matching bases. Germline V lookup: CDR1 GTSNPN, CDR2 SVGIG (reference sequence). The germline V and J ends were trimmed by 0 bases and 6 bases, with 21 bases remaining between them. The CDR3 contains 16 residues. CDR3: CAWSVGGAGQRVEQYF. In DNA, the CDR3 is TGTGCCTGGAGTGTAGGAGGCGCGGGACAGAGGGTCGAGCAGTACTTC.

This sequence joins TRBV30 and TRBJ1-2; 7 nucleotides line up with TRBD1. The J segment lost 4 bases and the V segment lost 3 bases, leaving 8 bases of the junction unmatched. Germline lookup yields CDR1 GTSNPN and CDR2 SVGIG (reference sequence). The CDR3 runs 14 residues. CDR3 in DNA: TGTGCCTGGAGGGCACGGGACAGCCTCTATGGCTACACCTTC. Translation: CAWRARDSLYGYTF.

The CDR3, as DNA: TGTGCCATCAGTGTTAGGGACGAGTACACCGGGGAGCTGTTTTTT. This codes for CAISVRDEYTGELFF. The chain carries TRBV10-3 and TRBJ2-2, with D tentatively TRBD1 or TRBD2 (5 bases each). The V end lost 4 bases, the J end lost 3 bases, and 12 bases lay between the germline ends. The CDR3 extends over 15 amino acids. Germline CDR1 reads ENHRY; CDR2 reads SYGVKD.

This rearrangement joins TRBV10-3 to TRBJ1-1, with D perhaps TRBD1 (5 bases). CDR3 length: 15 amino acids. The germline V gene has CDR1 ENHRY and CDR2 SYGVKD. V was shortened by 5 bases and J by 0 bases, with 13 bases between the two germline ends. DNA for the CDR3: TGTGCCATCAGTAAGGGAGGGACGGTGAACACTGAAGCTTTCTTT. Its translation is CAISKGGTVNTEAFF.

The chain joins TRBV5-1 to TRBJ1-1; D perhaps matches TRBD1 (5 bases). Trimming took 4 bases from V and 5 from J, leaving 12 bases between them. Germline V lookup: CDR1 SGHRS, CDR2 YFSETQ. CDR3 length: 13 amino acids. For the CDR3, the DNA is TGCGCCAGCAGCCTCCGGGACGGTACTGAAGCTTTCTTT. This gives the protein CASSLRDGTEAFF.

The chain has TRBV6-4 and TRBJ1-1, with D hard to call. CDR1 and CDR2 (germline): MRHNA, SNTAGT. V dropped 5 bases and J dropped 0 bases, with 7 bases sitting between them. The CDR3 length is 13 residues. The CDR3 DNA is TGTGCCAGCAGTCGTCTCTTGAACACTGAAGCTTTCTTT. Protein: CASSRLLNTEAFF.

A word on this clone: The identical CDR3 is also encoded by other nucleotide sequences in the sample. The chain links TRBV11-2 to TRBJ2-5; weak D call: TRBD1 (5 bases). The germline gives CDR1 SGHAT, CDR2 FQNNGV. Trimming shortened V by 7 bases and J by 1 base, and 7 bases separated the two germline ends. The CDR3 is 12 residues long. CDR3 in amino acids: CASTDSQETQYF. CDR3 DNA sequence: TGTGCCAGCACCGACAGCCAAGAGACCCAGTACTTC. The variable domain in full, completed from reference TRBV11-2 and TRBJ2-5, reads EAGVAQSPRYKIIEKRQSVAFWCNPISGHATLYWYQQILGQGPKLLIQFQNNGVVDDSQLPKDRFSAERLKGVDSTLKIQPAKLEDSAVYLCASTDSQETQYFGPGTRLLVL.

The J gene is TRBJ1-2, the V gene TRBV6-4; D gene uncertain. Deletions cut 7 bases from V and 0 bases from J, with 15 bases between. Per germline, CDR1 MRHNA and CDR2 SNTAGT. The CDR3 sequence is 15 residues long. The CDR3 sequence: CASTGRGYTNYGYTF. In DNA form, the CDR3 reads TGTGCCAGCACTGGTCGAGGGTACACTAACTATGGCTACACCTTC.

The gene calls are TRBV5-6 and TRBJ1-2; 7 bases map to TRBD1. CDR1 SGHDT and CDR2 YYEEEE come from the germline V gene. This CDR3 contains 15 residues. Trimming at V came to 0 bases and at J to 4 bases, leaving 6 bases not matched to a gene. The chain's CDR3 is CASSLEVAGGYGYTF. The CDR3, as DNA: TGTGCCAGCAGCTTGGAGGTGGCAGGGGGCTATGGCTACACCTTC. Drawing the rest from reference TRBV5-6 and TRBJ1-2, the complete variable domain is DAGVTQSPTHLIKTRGQQVTLRCSPKSGHDTVSWYQQALGQGPQFIFQYYEEEERQRGNFPDRFSGHQFPNYSSELNVNALLLGDSALYLCASSLEVAGGYGYTFGSGTRLTVV.

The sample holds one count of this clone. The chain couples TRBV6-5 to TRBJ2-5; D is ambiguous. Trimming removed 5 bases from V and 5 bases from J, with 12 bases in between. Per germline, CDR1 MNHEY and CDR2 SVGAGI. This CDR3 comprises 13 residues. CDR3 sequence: CASSEVGWETQYF. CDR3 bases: TGTGCCAGCAGTGAGGTGGGCTGGGAGACCCAGTACTTC.

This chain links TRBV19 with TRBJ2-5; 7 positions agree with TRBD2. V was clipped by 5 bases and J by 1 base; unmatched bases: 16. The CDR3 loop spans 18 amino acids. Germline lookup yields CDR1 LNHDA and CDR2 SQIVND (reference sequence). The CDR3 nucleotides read TGTGCCAGTAGTTCCCCCCCTTGGGGGGGACTGCCCCAAGAGACCCAGTACTTC. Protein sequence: CASSSPPWGGLPQETQYF.

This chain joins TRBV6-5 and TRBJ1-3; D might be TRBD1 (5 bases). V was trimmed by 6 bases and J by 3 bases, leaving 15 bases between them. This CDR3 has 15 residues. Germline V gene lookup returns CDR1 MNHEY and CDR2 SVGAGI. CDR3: CASRKTGSLGNTIYF. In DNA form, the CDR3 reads TGTGCCAGCAGGAAAACAGGCTCCCTTGGAAACACCATATATTTT.

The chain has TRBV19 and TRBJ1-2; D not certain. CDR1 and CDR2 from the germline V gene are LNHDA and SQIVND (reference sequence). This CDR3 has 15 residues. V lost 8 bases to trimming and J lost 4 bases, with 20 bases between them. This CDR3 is CASGVPVGQAYGYTF. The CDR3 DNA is TGTGCCAGTGGAGTACCGGTCGGGCAGGCCTATGGCTACACCTTC.

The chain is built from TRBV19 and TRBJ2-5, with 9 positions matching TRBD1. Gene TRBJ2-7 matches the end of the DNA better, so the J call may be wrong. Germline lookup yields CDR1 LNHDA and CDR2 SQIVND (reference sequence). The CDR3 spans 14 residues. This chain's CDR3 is CASSIGTGSHEQYF. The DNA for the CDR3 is TGTGCCAGTAGTATCGGGACAGGGAGCCACGAGCAGTACTTC.

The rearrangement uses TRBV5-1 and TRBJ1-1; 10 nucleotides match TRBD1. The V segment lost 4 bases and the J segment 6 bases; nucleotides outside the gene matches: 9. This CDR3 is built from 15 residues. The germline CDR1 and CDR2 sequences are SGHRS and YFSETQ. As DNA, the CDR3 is TGCGCCAGCAGCGAGGGACAGGGGCGCGTGTCTGAAGCTTTCTTT. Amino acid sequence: CASSEGQGRVSEAFF.

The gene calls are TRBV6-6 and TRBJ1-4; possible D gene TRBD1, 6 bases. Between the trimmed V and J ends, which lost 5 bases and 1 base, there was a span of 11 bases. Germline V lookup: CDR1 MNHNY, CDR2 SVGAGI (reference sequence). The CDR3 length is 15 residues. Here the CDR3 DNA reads TGTGCCAGCAGTGCGTACAGGGAAACTAATGAAAAACTGTTTTTT. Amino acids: CASSAYRETNEKLFF.

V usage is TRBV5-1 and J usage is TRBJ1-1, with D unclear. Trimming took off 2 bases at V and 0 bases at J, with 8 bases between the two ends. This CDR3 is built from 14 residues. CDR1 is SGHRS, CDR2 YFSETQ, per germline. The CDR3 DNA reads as TGCGCCAGCAGCTTCGCGGCATTGAACACTGAAGCTTTCTTT. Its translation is CASSFAALNTEAFF.

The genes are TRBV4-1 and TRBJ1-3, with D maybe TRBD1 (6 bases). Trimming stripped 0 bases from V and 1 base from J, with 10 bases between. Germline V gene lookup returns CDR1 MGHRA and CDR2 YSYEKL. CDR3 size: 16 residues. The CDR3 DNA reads TGCGCCAGCAGCCAAGAGGCGGGGGCTTCTGGAAACACCATATATTTT. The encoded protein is CASSQEAGASGNTIYF.